One T cell receptor (beta chain) is described in this entry. Its binding antigen is unknown. It has no much larger one-base neighbor in the sample; base qualities were not kept. The collaborating institutions used their own protocols to collect whole blood in K2EDTA tubes. Collaborator samples were shipped for TCRbeta analysis as frozen whole blood, isolated PBMCs, or DNA extracted from either sample type. This entry comes from a study of blood T cell repertoires in COVID-19 (dated by TCRdb to the early 2020s). About the study as a whole: Samples from collaborators originated in the United States, Italy and Spain and spanned both the acute and convalescent phases of COVID-19. The material from the prospective study consisted of cDNA or gDNA derived from T cells, B-cell-depleted T cells, or PBMCs. The dataset comprised deeply sampled blood TCRbeta repertoires from subjects exposed to, actively infected with, or recovered from COVID-19. The repertoires were released in a freely available public database meant as a resource for research on the immune response to SARS-CoV-2. The samples were drawn from the first 160 participants of the ongoing ImmuneRACE study and from roughly 1,300 subjects provided by 6 global collaborators. Nearly every sample came with metadata listing a de-identified subject ID, COVID-19 status, age in years and sex. HLA class I and class II types, where available, came from metadata supplied by the sample provider rather than from assay-based typing. General study outcomes and caveats: The quantity of clinical and demographic metadata differed by source and by participant and was supplied without curation.

TCRbeta CDR3 regions were amplified from genomic DNA by means of the immunoSEQ Assay, a bias-controlled multiplex PCR. Turning to the authors' computational methods: Nucleated cell counts per sample were estimated from amplification of reference gene primers within the assay. Sequence reads were collapsed and filtered to measure the absolute abundance of every unique TCRbeta CDR3 rearrangement. For each sample, productive Simpson clonality was calculated as the square root of Simpson's diversity index over productive rearrangements. In TCRdb, the immuneACCESS table is reduced to in-frame sequences with V and J assigned. These tables do not hold every clone; where another copy was compared, an unresolved V gene accounts for under half, and the others remain unexplained. The DNA was the basis for D and trimming; V, J and clone size are from that table. Within this sample are about 670,000 clones, with 85% to 90% of them counted one time only. Together, the top ten hold approximately 0.25% of the sample.

The source of this sequence is a woman aged 18-29 years with acute or convalescent COVID-19. Sequencing input: peripheral blood.

In nucleotides, the sequence is TGCGCCAGCAGCCAGTCCGCCGATAGAGACACTGAAGCTTTCTTT. The encoded protein is CASSQSADRDTEAFF. This receptor chain uses TRBV4-3 and TRBJ1-1, with the D gene not confidently named. At the junction V is shortened by 3 bases and J by 3 bases, with 14 bases in between. The germline V gene specifies LGHNA as CDR1 and YSLEER as CDR2. The CDR3 runs 15 residues from the cysteine to the phenylalanine. Only the CDR3 part of the read is kept: 45 bases, read in frame from the first base.